Listed here are 2 T cell receptor beta chains from one sample, sequenced in a study of OX40 agonist ivuxolimab in advanced cancers. Receptor amplification or capture employed the immunoSEQ multiplex PCR assay. In its TCRdb copy, this immuneACCESS table keeps in-frame sequences only and misses some clones. Where compared with another copy, unresolved V genes explain less than half of these, and the others have no known cause. This sample comprises about 110,000 clones, 90% of them detected only once. The ten largest clones capture around 0.48% of the sample. Source: CD4+ or CD8+ T cells sorted from blood, taken in a trial of the OX40 agonist ivuxolimab. These receptors originate from an adult with an advanced solid tumor such as melanoma, head and neck, liver or kidney cancer.

The chain is built from TRBV11-2 and TRBJ1-2; D call uncertain. The germline gives CDR1 SGHAT, CDR2 FQNNGV. V lost 5 bases, J lost 0 bases, and 13 bases lay in between. The CDR3 extends over 15 amino acids. CDR3 sequence (DNA): TGTGCCAGCAGCCCTAGGGTGAGGCCTAACTATGGCTACACCTTC. This codes for CASSPRVRPNYGYTF. The full variable domain, in which reference TRBV11-2 and TRBJ1-2 provide the parts outside the CDR3, is EAGVAQSPRYKIIEKRQSVAFWCNPISGHATLYWYQQILGQGPKLLIQFQNNGVVDDSQLPKDRFSAERLKGVDSTLKIQPAKLEDSAVYLCASSPRVRPNYGYTFGSGTRLTVV.

V usage is TRBV28 and J usage is TRBJ2-7; no firm D call. CDR1 is MDHEN, CDR2 SYDVKM, per germline. V was cut by 8 bases and J by 2 bases, with 13 bases left in between. The CDR3 covers 13 residues. DNA for the CDR3: TGTGCCAGCGGCACAGAGACCCCCTACGAGCAGTACTTC. This translates into CASGTETPYEQYF. The variable domain in full, with the rest retrieved from reference TRBV28 and TRBJ2-7, is DVKVTQSSRYLVKRTGEKVFLECVQDMDHENMFWYRQDPGLGLRLIYFSYDVKMKEKGDIPEGYSVSREKKERFSLILESASTNQTSMYLCASGTETPYEQYFGPGTRLTVT.